Listed below are T cell receptor beta chains from one sample, sequenced in a study of blood T cell repertoires in COVID-19. Method: immunoSEQ multiplex PCR; TCRdb's copy keeps in-frame clones and lacks some. The sample includes some 200,000 clones, more than 75% seen only once; the top ten take approximately 7.4%. Sequencing was performed on PBMCs or T cells enriched from blood (not recorded which). Every receptor here comes from a woman in her 40s with acute COVID-19. Each CDR3 is given with its conserved first and last residue. The D gene is left open where the match is weak. Only part of the rows carry a size: once, few, many, or a class if the clone is expanded.

v_gene	abundance	j_gene	d_gene	CDR3nt	CDR3aa
TRBV11-2	few	TRBJ1-3	TRBD1	TGTGCCAGCAGCTTGGGACAGGGTATTGGAAACACCATATATTTT	CASSLGQGIGNTIYF
TRBV7-9	-	TRBJ1-1	-	TGTGCCAGCAGCTTAAACGTGGGGGCTGGGGGCACTGAAGCTTTCTTT	CASSLNVGAGGTEAFF
TRBV2	few	TRBJ1-5	-	TGTGCCAGCAGTGCTGAGAGAGGCAATCAGCCCCAGCATTTT	CASSAERGNQPQHF
TRBV2	-	TRBJ1-6	-	TGTGCCAGCAGTGAAAGCGGGGTCGGAAATTCACCCCTCCACTTT	CASSESGVGNSPLHF
TRBV7-9	once	TRBJ1-2	TRBD1	TGTGCCAGCAGCCGTACAGGGGGCGCCCGATATGGCTACACCTTC	CASSRTGGARYGYTF
TRBV11-2	-	TRBJ2-2	-	TGTGCCAGCAGTCTGCGGGACACCGGGGAGCTGTTTTTT	CASSLRDTGELFF
TRBV19	-	TRBJ2-1	TRBD1	TGTGCCAGTAAAGGCAGGGGGATGGTTCGATGGTTCTTC	CASKGRGMVRWFF
TRBV15	-	TRBJ2-2	-	TGTGCCACCAGCCAAAGTCCCGGGACCAGGGGCACCGGGGAGCTGTTTTTT	CATSQSPGTRGTGELFF
TRBV28	-	TRBJ1-2	-	TGTGCCAGCCTTTCTCTAAGGCAGGGCAAGTATGGCTACACCTTC	CASLSLRQGKYGYTF
TRBV9	-	TRBJ1-1	-	TGTGCCAGCAGCTCGGGGGGAGGGGCTGAAGCTTTCTTT	CASSSGGGAEAFF
TRBV6-2/TRBV6-3	-	TRBJ2-3	-	TGTGCCAGCAGTTATGGAGTGTCAAATACGCAGTATTTT	CASSYGVSNTQYF
TRBV7-8	-	TRBJ1-6	-	TGTGCCAGCAGCTTATTTGGGCAGGGTGATAATTCACCCCTCCACTTT	CASSLFGQGDNSPLHF
TRBV29-1	-	TRBJ1-1	TRBD1	TGCAGCGTTGTGTCGACAGGGATGAACACTGAAGCTTTCTTT	CSVVSTGMNTEAFF
TRBV10-3	once	TRBJ2-3	-	TGTGCCATCAGTAGCGGAAGGATCACAGATACGCAGTATTTT	CAISSGRITDTQYF
TRBV9	-	TRBJ1-2	-	TGTGCCAGCAGCGTAGCTACAGGAAGGCAGGGGACCTATGGCTACACCTTC	CASSVATGRQGTYGYTF
TRBV29-1	-	TRBJ2-3	TRBD2	TGCAGCGCTGGGACTAGCGGGGGGACAGATACGCAGTATTTT	CSAGTSGGTDTQYF
TRBV5-1	once	TRBJ2-7	-	TGCGCCAGCAGGCGCGAATGGGCAGTGAAAGGCTACGAGCAGTACTTC	CASRREWAVKGYEQYF
TRBV4-3	-	TRBJ2-5	TRBD2	TGCGCCAGCAGCCAGGCGGGGGGAGAAGAGACCCAGTACTTC	CASSQAGGEETQYF
TRBV24-1	-	TRBJ2-3	TRBD1	TGTGCCACCAGCTGGGGACAGAGCACAGATACGCAGTATTTT	CATSWGQSTDTQYF
TRBV27	-	TRBJ2-7	TRBD1	TGTGCCAGCAGTTTATTCCAGGGACAGTCCTACGAGCAGTACTTC	CASSLFQGQSYEQYF
TRBV10-3	-	TRBJ2-6	-	TGTGCCATCAGTGAGTCGGTGGGCAGGTCTGGGGCCAACGTCCTGACTTTC	CAISESVGRSGANVLTF
TRBV5-4	-	TRBJ2-2	-	TGTGCCAGCAGCCCGACACTCCCTGGGGAGCTGTTTTTT	CASSPTLPGELFF
TRBV4-1	-	TRBJ1-5	TRBD1	TGCGCCAGCAGCCAAGGGGACAGGATTAATCAGCCCCAGCATTTT	CASSQGDRINQPQHF
TRBV27	-	TRBJ2-7	TRBD1	TGTGCCAGCAGTTTCTCACAGGGGGAAACGCAGTACTTC	CASSFSQGETQYF
TRBV6-6	-	TRBJ2-1	TRBD1	TGTGCCAGCAGTTCGACAGGGTTCCCCTACAATGAGCAGTTCTTC	CASSSTGFPYNEQFF
TRBV27	-	TRBJ2-3	-	TGTGCCAGCAGTTCCCCTCTCACAGATACGCAGTATTTT	CASSSPLTDTQYF
TRBV9	-	TRBJ1-2	-	TGTGCCAGCAGCGTAGATCCCAGGGGAGTCGGCGGCTACACCTTC	CASSVDPRGVGGYTF
TRBV11-2	-	TRBJ1-4	TRBD1	TGTGCCAGCAGCTTGGGGACAGGCCCAACTAATGAAAAACTGTTTTTT	CASSLGTGPTNEKLFF
TRBV10-3	few	TRBJ1-1	-	TGTGCCATCAAGGGGACAAACAACACTGAAGCTTTCTTT	CAIKGTNNTEAFF
TRBV10-1	-	TRBJ2-7	-	TGCGCCAGCGGGAAACTCCAGGGATGGAGCTCCTACGAGCAGTACTTC	CASGKLQGWSSYEQYF
TRBV9	medium-sized	TRBJ1-2	TRBD1	TGTGCCAGCAGCGCCGGGACAGGTGAAGTCCGGGTCTATGGCTACACCTTC	CASSAGTGEVRVYGYTF
TRBV9	-	TRBJ1-6	TRBD1	TGTGCCAGCAGCGTTACCACGGACAGGGGGAATTCACCCCTCCACTTT	CASSVTTDRGNSPLHF
TRBV10-3	-	TRBJ2-3	-	TGTGCCATCAGCTCCGGGGGGCGCGCAGATACGCAGTATTTT	CAISSGGRADTQYF
TRBV12-3/TRBV12-4	-	TRBJ2-7	-	TGTGCCAGCAGCCGGAGCTCCTACGAGCAGTACTTC	CASSRSSYEQYF
TRBV18	-	TRBJ2-3	TRBD1	TGTGCCAGCTCACCCCGCGACAGGGTTCAGCGGAATACGCAGTATTTT	CASSPRDRVQRNTQYF
TRBV19	-	TRBJ1-1	TRBD1	TGTGCCAGTAGTGGGACAGGACTGAACACTGAAGCTTTCTTT	CASSGTGLNTEAFF